This paragraph covers one T cell receptor beta chain sequence. Researchers report immunoSEQ v3.0 was run at survey level. Generated by immunoSEQ multiplex PCR, the TCRdb table keeps only in-frame clones and is missing some. The data contain about 25,000 clones, around 85% of them singletons. This CDR3 is built from 14 residues. Looked up from germline, CDR1 is SGHNT and CDR2 is YYREEE (reference sequence). Trimming pared 1 base from V and 0 bases from J, leaving 6 bases between. These data belong to a study of long-term antiretroviral therapy in people with HIV. This clonotype originated in a man aged 45-65 years with HIV. This specimen consisted of unsorted PBMCs, obtained 1.2 years after starting antiretroviral therapy. The chain is built from TRBV5-4 and TRBJ2-3; D gene unclear. As DNA, the CDR3 is TGTGCCAGCAGCTTGCAACAAAGCACAGATACGCAGTATTTT. Residues: CASSLQQSTDTQYF.